This entry describes one TCR beta chain. Many counts were recorded for this clonotype. Its binding antigen is unknown. No qualities accompany the bases; no much larger clone lies one base away. TCR beta CDR3 regions were amplified from RNA transcripts for repertoire sequencing. The first round was an RT-PCR using HTBI primers with the Qiagen OneStep RT-PCR kit, and this first round was followed by a second-round multiplex PCR, then size selection and purification. The libraries underwent paired-end sequencing with 100 bp reads on an Illumina HiSeq2000. Turning to the authors' computational methods: Reads were processed with SOAPnuke, discarding reads with adapters, uncalled bases, mean Phred below 15, or no exact constant-primer or identifier match. COPE v1.2.5 was used to merge the high-quality paired reads. Unique nucleotide sequences were defined as clonotypes and aligned to IMGT TRB V, D and J references using MiTCR v1.1. Only V-J combinations with frequency above 0.0001 were analysed, covering approximately 99% of repertoires. For each V-J combination, a TCR clonal expansion and chaos score was defined as F50 clonal expansion divided by the chaos observed in the TCRdist matrix. Features were reduced by Welch's t-statistics and random forest to approximately 13 V-J combinations, which fed a naive Bayes classifier. The Morisita-Horn index was used to measure how similar the thyroid and blood repertoires were. TCRdb itself trimmed the public reads at Q25 with fastp, ran MiXCR and retained productive beta chains. Each CDR3 protein gets just one entry, which takes the most common genes and DNA from the rows behind it. None of the V and J calls come from the authors' own analysis; TCRdb made them. The sample table lists some 400,000 distinct CDR3 sequences, 15% to 20% of them with a count of one. The ten top clones hold more than 1.5% of the sample.

This sample was included in a study of Graves' ophthalmopathy and Graves' hyperthyroidism (dated by TCRdb to 2017 to 2018). For the study in its entirety: Peripheral blood was collected before any treatment was given, at the time of initial diagnosis. TCR beta repertoire signatures were used to distinguish Graves' ophthalmopathy from Graves' hyperthyroidism and to predict progression to ophthalmopathy. In total, 135 blood samples were TCR-sequenced: 43 ophthalmopathy, around 75 hyperthyroidism and approximately 17 hyperthyroidism-to-ophthalmopathy patients. To explore V-J signatures distinguishing ophthalmopathy from hyperthyroidism, a discovery set of around 100 patients (about 41 ophthalmopathy, 57 stable hyperthyroidism) was enrolled. An independent validation cohort comprised 18 hyperthyroidism patients and over 15 patients who later progressed from hyperthyroidism to ophthalmopathy. In five to seven hyperthyroidism patients, the T-cell repertoire of thyroid tissue was compared with the T-cell repertoire of blood. Following sampling, methimazole starting at 30 mg daily was administered to hyperthyroidism patients, and high-dose intravenous methylprednisolone was administered to ophthalmopathy patients. The approximately 100 discovery patients were randomly divided into training and test sets at a 7:3 ratio.

Patients with ophthalmopathy had moderately to severely active disease, with a Clinical Activity Score of 3 or more, a NOSPECS grade of 4 or more, and a disease duration of less than 3 months. Patients with other autoimmune diseases, uncontrolled infections, pregnancy or lactation were excluded from the study. Clinical symptoms, serum thyroxine, TRAb, thyroid ultrasound and orbital computed tomography were used for diagnosis. Using Ficoll-Paque density gradient centrifugation, PBMCs were isolated from about 10 ml of fresh peripheral blood. Total RNA was extracted using Trizol reagent, and RNA quality was checked on an Agilent 2100 Bioanalyzer. The CDR3 numbers 13 residues from cysteine through phenylalanine. Only the CDR3 region is kept as DNA, spanning 39 bases read in frame from base 1. Looking up the germline V gene (reference sequence) yields CDR1 SEHNR and CDR2 FQNEAQ. Trimming at the junction amounts to 3 bases on V and 8 bases on J, and the germline ends lie 13 bases apart.

General conclusions and limits of the study: In validation, the model predicted ophthalmopathy progression with roughly 68% sensitivity and 72.22% specificity; roughly 12 predicted patients were CT-confirmed with GO in a median of approximately 6.2 months. Among expanded thyroid clonotypes with frequency above 0.001, most also showed up in blood, which suggests that blood repertoires may reflect the thyroid immune response. Sample size was not statistically predetermined, and group allocation was not concealed from the investigators. In cross-validation, the 13-signature model distinguished ophthalmopathy from stable hyperthyroidism with about 90% sensitivity and over 81% specificity, while in the test set the corresponding values were about 80% and 75%.

Sequencing used peripheral blood. This receptor was obtained from a woman under 30 with Graves' ophthalmopathy. Donor details come from another sample of the same person, matched by shared clones. The chain links TRBV7-9 with TRBJ1-2, and TRBD1 may be the D gene, going by 6 matching bases. Here is the DNA: TGTGCCAGCAGCTTCCAGGGGACTGACGGCTACACCTTC. This translates into CASSFQGTDGYTF.